One T cell receptor (beta chain) is described in this entry. In the naive CD8 group, cells lacked CD45RO and were positively selected for CCR7, so terminally differentiated effector memory CD45RA+ cells were left out. This entry belongs to a study of shared clonotypes between healthy human individuals. Across the study: Researchers assigned three CD4 naive, three CD4 memory, two CD8 naive and one CD8 memory plate to each donor.

Germline V lookup: CDR1 MNHEY, CDR2 SVGAGI. The V segment lost 8 bases and the J segment 2 bases; nucleotides outside the gene matches: 12. CDR3 length: 15 residues. Using immunoSEQ multiplex PCR, the repertoire was profiled, and TCRdb retains in-frame clones only, with some absent. The sample contains around 1.9 million clones, approximately 94% of which appear only once. Sequencing was done on a sample of naive CD8+ T cells from PBMCs. This sequence originates from a man between 18 and 29 years old in good health. Some clones in this sample may be carry-over from other donors' samples. The V and J genes are TRBV6-5 and TRBJ2-7; 7 nucleotides match TRBD1. This CDR3 is CASARGRAATYEQYF. The CDR3 DNA reads as TGTGCCAGCGCTAGGGGGCGGGCTGCAACCTACGAGCAGTACTTC.